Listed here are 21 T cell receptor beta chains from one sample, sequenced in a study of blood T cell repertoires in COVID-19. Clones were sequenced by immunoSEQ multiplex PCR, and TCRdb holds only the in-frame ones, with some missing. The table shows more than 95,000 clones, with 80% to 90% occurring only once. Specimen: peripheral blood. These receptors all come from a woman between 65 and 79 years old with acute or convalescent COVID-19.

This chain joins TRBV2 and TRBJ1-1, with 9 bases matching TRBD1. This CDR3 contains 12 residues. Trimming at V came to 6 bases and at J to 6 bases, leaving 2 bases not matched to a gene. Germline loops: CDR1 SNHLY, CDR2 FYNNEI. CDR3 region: CASRGQGPEAFF. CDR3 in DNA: TGTGCCAGCAGGGGACAGGGCCCTGAAGCTTTCTTT.

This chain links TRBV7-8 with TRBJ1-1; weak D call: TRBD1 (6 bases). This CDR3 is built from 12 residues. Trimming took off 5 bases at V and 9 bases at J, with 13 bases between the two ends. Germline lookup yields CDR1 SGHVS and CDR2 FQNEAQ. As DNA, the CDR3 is TGTGCCAGCAGCCCCCCGGGACAACAAGCTTTCTTT. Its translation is CASSPPGQQAFF.

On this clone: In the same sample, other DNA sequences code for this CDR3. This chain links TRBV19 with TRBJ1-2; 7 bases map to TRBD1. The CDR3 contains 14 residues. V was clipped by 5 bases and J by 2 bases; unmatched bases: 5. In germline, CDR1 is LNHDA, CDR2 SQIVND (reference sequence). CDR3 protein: CASSPRTGNYGYTF. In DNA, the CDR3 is TGTGCCAGTAGTCCCAGGACAGGAAACTATGGCTACACCTTC.

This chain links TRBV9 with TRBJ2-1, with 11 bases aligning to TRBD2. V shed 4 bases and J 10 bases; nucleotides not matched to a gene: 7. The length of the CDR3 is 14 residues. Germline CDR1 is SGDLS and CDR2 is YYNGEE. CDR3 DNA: TGTGCCAGCAGCCTTAGCGGGGGGGGCGAGGAGCAGTTCTTC. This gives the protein CASSLSGGGEEQFF.

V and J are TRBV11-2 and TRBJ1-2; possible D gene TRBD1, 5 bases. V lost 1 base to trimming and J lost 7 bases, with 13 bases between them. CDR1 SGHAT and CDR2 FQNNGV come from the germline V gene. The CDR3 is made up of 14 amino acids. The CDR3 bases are TGTGCCAGCAGCTTAGCGGCCAGGGAAGGTGGCTACACCTTC. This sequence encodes CASSLAAREGGYTF.

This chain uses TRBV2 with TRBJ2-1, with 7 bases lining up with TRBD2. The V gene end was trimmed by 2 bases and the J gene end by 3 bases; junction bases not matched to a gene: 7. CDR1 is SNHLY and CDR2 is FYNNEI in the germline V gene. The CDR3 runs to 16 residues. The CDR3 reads CASSEPPAGYYNEQFF. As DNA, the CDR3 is TGTGCCAGCAGTGAACCCCCAGCGGGGTACTACAATGAGCAGTTCTTC.

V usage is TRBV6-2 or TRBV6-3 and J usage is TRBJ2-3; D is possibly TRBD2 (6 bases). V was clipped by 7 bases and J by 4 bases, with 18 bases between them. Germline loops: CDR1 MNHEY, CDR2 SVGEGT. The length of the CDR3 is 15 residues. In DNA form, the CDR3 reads TGTGCCAGCACCCCCTCAGCAGGGAGGTCAGATACGCAGTATTTT. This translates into CASTPSAGRSDTQYF.

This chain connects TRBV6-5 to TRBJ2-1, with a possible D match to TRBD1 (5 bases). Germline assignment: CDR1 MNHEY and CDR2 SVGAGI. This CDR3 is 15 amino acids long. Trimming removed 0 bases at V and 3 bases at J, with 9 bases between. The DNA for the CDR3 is TGTGCCAGCAGTTACTCGGGTCAGGGCTACAATGAGCAGTTCTTC. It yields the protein CASSYSGQGYNEQFF.

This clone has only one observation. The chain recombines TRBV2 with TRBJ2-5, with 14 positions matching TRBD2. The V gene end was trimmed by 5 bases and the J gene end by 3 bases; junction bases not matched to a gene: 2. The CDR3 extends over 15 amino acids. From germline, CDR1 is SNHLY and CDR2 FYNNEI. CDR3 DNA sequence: TGTGCCAGCAGTAGACTAGCGGGAGGGGAAGAGACCCAGTACTTC. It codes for CASSRLAGGEETQYF. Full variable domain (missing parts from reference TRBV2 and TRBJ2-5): EPEVTQTPSHQVTQMGQEVILRCVPISNHLYFYWYRQILGQKVEFLVSFYNNEISEKSEIFDDQFSVERPDGSNFTLKIRSTKLEDSAMYFCASSRLAGGEETQYFGPGTRLLVL.

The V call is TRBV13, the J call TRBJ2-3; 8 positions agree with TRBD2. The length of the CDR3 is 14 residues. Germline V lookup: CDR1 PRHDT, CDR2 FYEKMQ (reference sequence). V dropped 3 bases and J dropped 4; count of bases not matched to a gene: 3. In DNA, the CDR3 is TGTGCCAGCAGCTTCGGGACTAGGGCAGATACGCAGTATTTT. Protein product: CASSFGTRADTQYF.

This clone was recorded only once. The CDR3 loop is CAWSGRVLSNQPQHF. The CDR3 DNA follows: TGTGCCTGGAGTGGCCGGGTCCTTAGCAATCAGCCCCAGCATTTT. V usage is TRBV30 and J usage is TRBJ1-5; D is unclear. V dropped 1 base and J dropped 0 bases, with 10 bases sitting between them. Germline V gene lookup returns CDR1 GTSNPN and CDR2 SVGIG (reference sequence). The CDR3 runs 15 residues.

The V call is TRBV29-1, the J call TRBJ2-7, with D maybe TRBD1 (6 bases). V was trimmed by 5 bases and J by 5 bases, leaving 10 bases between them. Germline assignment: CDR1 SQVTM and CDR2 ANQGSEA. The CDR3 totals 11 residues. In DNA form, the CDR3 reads TGCAGCGTTCGTAGGGACAACGAGCAGTACTTC. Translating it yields CSVRRDNEQYF.

The CDR3 protein is CASLNTGTGYTGELFF. CDR3 DNA sequence: TGTGCCAGCCTGAACACCGGGACAGGGTACACCGGGGAGCTGTTTTTT. V and J are TRBV27 and TRBJ2-2; 9 bases match TRBD1. V trimming: 8 bases; J trimming: 3 bases; junction bases outside the gene matches: 10. The V gene's germline CDR1 is MNHEY and CDR2 SMNVEV (reference sequence). This CDR3 contains 16 residues.

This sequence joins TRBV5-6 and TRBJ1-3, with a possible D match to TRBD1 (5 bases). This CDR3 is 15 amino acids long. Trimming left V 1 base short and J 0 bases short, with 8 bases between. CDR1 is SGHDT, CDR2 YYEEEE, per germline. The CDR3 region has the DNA TGTGCCAGCAGCTTGCAGGGCCGCTCTGGAAACACCATATATTTT. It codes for CASSLQGRSGNTIYF.

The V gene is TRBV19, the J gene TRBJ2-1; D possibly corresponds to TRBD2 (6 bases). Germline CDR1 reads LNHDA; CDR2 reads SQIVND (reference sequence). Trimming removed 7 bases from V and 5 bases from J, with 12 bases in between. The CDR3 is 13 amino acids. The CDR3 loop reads CASKRVEDNEQFF. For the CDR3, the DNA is TGTGCCAGTAAGCGGGTGGAAGACAATGAGCAGTTCTTC.

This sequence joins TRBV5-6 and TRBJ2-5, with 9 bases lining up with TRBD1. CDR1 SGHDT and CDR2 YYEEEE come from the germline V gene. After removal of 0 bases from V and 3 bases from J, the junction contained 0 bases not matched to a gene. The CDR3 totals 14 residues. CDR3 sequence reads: CASSLGTGEETQYF. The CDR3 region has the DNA TGTGCCAGCAGCTTGGGGACAGGGGAAGAGACCCAGTACTTC.

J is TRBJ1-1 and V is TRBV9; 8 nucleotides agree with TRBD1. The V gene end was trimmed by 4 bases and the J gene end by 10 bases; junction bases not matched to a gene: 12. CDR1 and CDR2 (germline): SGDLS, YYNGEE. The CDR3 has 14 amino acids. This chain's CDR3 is CASSTSDRGLLAFF. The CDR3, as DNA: TGTGCCAGCAGCACGAGCGACAGGGGCCTATTAGCTTTCTTT.

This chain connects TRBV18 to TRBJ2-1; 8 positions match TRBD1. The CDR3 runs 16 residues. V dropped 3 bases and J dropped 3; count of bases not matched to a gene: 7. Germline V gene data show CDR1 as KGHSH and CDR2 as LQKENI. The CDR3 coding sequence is TGTGCCAGCTCACCCTCGACAGGGGCCAACTACAATGAGCAGTTCTTC. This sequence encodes CASSPSTGANYNEQFF.

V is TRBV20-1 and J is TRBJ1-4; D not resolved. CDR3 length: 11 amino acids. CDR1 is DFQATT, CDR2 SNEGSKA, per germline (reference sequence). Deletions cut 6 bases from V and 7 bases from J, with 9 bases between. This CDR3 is CSASGGEKLFF. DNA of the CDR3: TGCAGTGCCTCAGGAGGTGAAAAACTGTTTTTT.

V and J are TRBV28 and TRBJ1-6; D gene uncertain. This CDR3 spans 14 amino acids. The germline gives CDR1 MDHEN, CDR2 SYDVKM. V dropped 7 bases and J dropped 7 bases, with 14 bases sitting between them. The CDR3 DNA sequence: TGTGCCAGCACCACGCGATCCGGGAATTCACCCCTCCACTTT. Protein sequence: CASTTRSGNSPLHF.

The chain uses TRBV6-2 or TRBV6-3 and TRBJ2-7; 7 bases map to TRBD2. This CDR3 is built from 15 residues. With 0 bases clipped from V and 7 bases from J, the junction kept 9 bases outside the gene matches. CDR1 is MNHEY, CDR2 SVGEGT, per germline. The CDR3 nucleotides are TGTGCCAGCAGTTACTCGGAACTAGCGCCTTGGGAGCAGTACTTC. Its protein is CASSYSELAPWEQYF.